The present T cell receptor (beta chain) was sequenced within a study of cytomegalovirus exposure and HLA in healthy donors. Per germline, CDR1 LNHNV and CDR2 YYDKDF (reference sequence). The J segment lost 0 bases and the V segment lost 6 bases, leaving 8 bases of the junction unmatched. The CDR3 contains 16 residues. General study points: A later analysis associated some 18,000 TCR beta sequences with HLA alleles at a 0.05 false discovery rate.

This PCR relied on a set of 60 Vbeta primers and 13 Jbeta primers. Libraries were prepared by immunoSEQ multiplex PCR; TCRdb keeps only in-frame clonotypes and omits some of them. The sample comprises roughly 100,000 clones, 76% of which are singletons, and about 9.4% rests with the top ten. Turning to this clone: Its antigen is as yet unknown.

The clonotype originates from a young woman in good health and CMV-seropositive. The chain uses TRBV15 and TRBJ1-1; 9 nucleotides agree with TRBD1. Sequencing was performed on PBMCs. CDR3 sequence reads: CATRSGTGWLNTEAFF. CDR3 sequence (DNA): TGTGCCACCAGATCCGGGACAGGGTGGTTGAACACTGAAGCTTTCTTT.